Below, 5 T cell receptor beta chains from the same sample are listed, as sequenced in a study of PD-1 blockade in classical Hodgkin lymphoma. Noted time point: cycle 4 day 1 (C4D1), after less than 7 weeks of nivolumab. All patients experienced relapse after autologous stem cell transplantation, and brentuximab vedotin exposure was variable. With magnetic negative selection, CD4+ T cells were purified from PBMCs that had been thawed. The assay was immunoSEQ multiplex PCR, and TCRdb's table has in-frame clones only and misses some. The table includes around 15,000 clones, about three quarters detected once. The sample was CD4+ T cells from blood, taken before the fourth cycle of nivolumab. Every receptor here comes from a human donor with classical Hodgkin lymphoma.

This chain connects TRBV6-1 to TRBJ2-7; 8 bases match TRBD2. V shed 0 bases and J 6 bases; nucleotides not matched to a gene: 10. Per the germline V gene, CDR1 is MNHNS and CDR2 is SASEGT. This CDR3 has 16 amino acids. CDR3 protein: CASSEAGSGRFCEQYF. CDR3 sequence (DNA): TGTGCCAGCAGTGAAGCAGGGAGCGGGAGATTTTGCGAGCAGTACTTC.

This chain uses TRBV19 with TRBJ2-1, with TRBD1 matching over 8 bases. Germline-derived CDR1 and CDR2 are LNHDA and SQIVND (reference sequence). Germline trimming cut 5 bases from V and 7 bases from J; bases unmatched to any gene: 7. This CDR3 is built from 14 residues. CDR3 nucleotides: TGTGCCAGTAGTGCCGCCCGGACAGGGAATGAGCAGTTCTTC. Its translation is CASSAARTGNEQFF.

The V gene is TRBV5-1, the J gene TRBJ2-6, with 10 bases lining up with TRBD2. Looked up from germline, CDR1 is SGHRS and CDR2 is YFSETQ. V lost 0 bases, J lost 3 bases, and 3 bases stayed unmatched. This CDR3 is 17 amino acids long. The chain's CDR3 is CASSLEREGRGANVLTF. As DNA, the CDR3 is TGCGCCAGCAGCTTGGAGCGGGAGGGCCGTGGGGCCAACGTCCTGACTTTC.

The rearrangement uses TRBV11-2 and TRBJ2-7, with D possibly matching TRBD1 (5 bases). CDR3 length equals 14 residues. V was shortened by 5 bases and J by 6 bases, with 17 bases between the two germline ends. Germline CDR1 is SGHAT and CDR2 is FQNNGV. In nucleotides, the CDR3 is TGTGCCAGCAGCCGATCGGACACGGTGGGCGAGCAGTACTTC. It is translated as CASSRSDTVGEQYF.

The gene calls are TRBV9 and TRBJ1-3; D is ambiguous. The CDR3 contains 15 residues. The germline V and J ends were trimmed by 2 bases and 4 bases, with 13 bases remaining between them. Germline loops: CDR1 SGDLS, CDR2 YYNGEE. In nucleotides, the CDR3 is TGTGCCAGCAGCGTCGCGGGGAGGTTCGGAAACACCATATATTTT. Its translation is CASSVAGRFGNTIYF. The full variable domain, with the rest looked up from reference TRBV9 and TRBJ1-3, is DSGVTQTPKHLITATGQRVTLRCSPRSGDLSVYWYQQSLDQGLQFLIQYYNGEERAKGNILERFSAQQFPDLHSELNLSSLELGDSALYFCASSVAGRFGNTIYFGEGSWLTVV.